These T cell receptor beta chains were read from a single sample in a study of healthy donors' naive CD4 and CD8 T cells. TCRdb fed the reads into MiXCR, producing one record per CDR3 protein. This sample has about 200,000 distinct CDR3 sequences, with over 60% found just once. Sequencing input: naive CD4+ and CD8+ T cells sorted from blood, pooled from several donors. The receptors stem from a pool of human donors in good health; the sample pools cells from several healthy donors. Both conserved end residues are part of each CDR3. A D gene is named only where the DNA matches it firmly. Some rows mark clone size as missing; the rest say once, few, many or name a class of expanded clone.

CSVLPGADRYGYTF TGCAGCGTTCTCCCGGGGGCGGATAGATATGGCTACACCTTC NA TRBV29-1 NA TRBJ1-2
CARDSQSNEQFF TGTGCCCGGGACAGCCAGTCCAATGAGCAGTTCTTC NA TRBV30 TRBD1 TRBJ2-1
CASSQLEGGGELFF TGCGCCAGCAGCCAACTTGAGGGGGGCGGGGAGCTGTTTTTT once TRBV4-3 NA TRBJ2-2
CASREREASEQYF TGTGCCAGCAGGGAGCGGGAGGCCAGCGAGCAGTACTTC NA TRBV6-5 TRBD2 TRBJ2-7
CASSYSRASYEQYF TGTGCCAGCAGTTACTCCAGGGCCTCCTACGAGCAGTACTTC few TRBV6-5 NA TRBJ2-7
CASSYSEPGSYEQYF TGTGCCAGCAGTTACTCGGAGCCGGGATCCTACGAGCAGTACTTC NA TRBV6-5 NA TRBJ2-7
CASSLLLANTDTQYF TGTGCCAGCAGCTTACTCCTAGCGAACACAGATACGCAGTATTTT NA TRBV11-2 NA TRBJ2-3
CASSTQGAVWTEAFF TGTGCCAGCAGTACGCAGGGGGCCGTATGGACTGAAGCTTTCTTT NA TRBV27 TRBD1 TRBJ1-1
CASVPGSQKIPDTQYF TGTGCCTCCGTTCCCGGCAGTCAAAAGATCCCAGATACGCAGTATTTT NA TRBV10-3 NA TRBJ2-3
CASSEAVQGYGYTF TGTGCCAGCAGTGAAGCCGTACAGGGGTATGGCTACACCTTC NA TRBV6-1 TRBD1 TRBJ1-2
CASTTGTSQFNSLSYNSPLHF TGTGCCAGCACAACCGGGACAAGTCAATTCAACTCTCTCTCCTATAATTCACCCCTCCACTTT NA TRBV6-5 NA TRBJ1-6
CASRRTVFNEKLFF TGCGCCAGCCGTAGGACAGTTTTCAATGAAAAACTGTTTTTT once TRBV5-1 NA TRBJ1-4
CASRSLNTEAFF TGTGCCAGCAGGAGCTTGAACACTGAAGCTTTCTTT NA TRBV19 NA TRBJ1-1
CATSPSIEQFF TGTGCCACCAGCCCTAGCATTGAGCAGTTCTTC NA TRBV15 NA TRBJ2-1
CSVGVRGTGTETQYF TGCAGCGTTGGAGTAAGGGGAACAGGGACCGAGACCCAGTACTTC NA TRBV29-1 NA TRBJ2-5
CASSYGTSGRGRNEQFF TGTGCCAGCAGTTACGGGACTAGCGGGAGGGGCCGGAATGAGCAGTTCTTC NA TRBV6-5 TRBD2 TRBJ2-1
CSVSTGSNTEAFF TGCAGCGTCTCGACAGGATCGAACACTGAAGCTTTCTTT NA TRBV29-1 NA TRBJ1-1
CASSRPQGGLTYEQYF TGTGCCAGCAGCCGGCCTCAAGGGGGACTGACCTACGAGCAGTACTTC once TRBV6-2/TRBV6-3 NA TRBJ2-7
CASSPSSEGYTF TGTGCCAGCAGCCCCTCGTCGGAGGGCTACACCTTC NA TRBV7-8 NA TRBJ1-2
CASSLGTPNQPQHF TGTGCCAGCAGCCTCGGGACTCCTAATCAGCCCCAGCATTTT NA TRBV27 NA TRBJ1-5
CASSLRKTGVASGYTF TGTGCCAGCAGCTTACGCAAAACAGGGGTCGCGTCCGGCTACACCTTC NA TRBV5-4 TRBD1 TRBJ1-2
CSVEDMNSSYEQYF TGCAGCGTTGAAGATATGAACAGCAGCTACGAGCAGTACTTC NA TRBV29-1 NA TRBJ2-7
CASSIGPAEGSYNEQFF TGTGCCAGTAGTATAGGTCCCGCGGAAGGCTCCTACAATGAGCAGTTCTTC NA TRBV19 NA TRBJ2-1
CASSRGLAIEQFF TGTGCCAGTAGTAGGGGACTAGCGATTGAGCAGTTCTTC NA TRBV19 TRBD2 TRBJ2-1
CASSGGTQNTGELFF TGCGCCAGTTCGGGAGGGACTCAGAACACCGGGGAGCTGTTTTTT NA TRBV4-3 TRBD2 TRBJ2-2
CSAGGGEQYF TGCAGCGCCGGAGGAGGGGAGCAGTATTTT NA TRBV29-1 NA TRBJ2-3
CSVEDWTVLAFF TGCAGCGTTGAAGATTGGACAGTTCTGGCTTTCTTT NA TRBV29-1 NA TRBJ1-1
CASSRDPGGHEQYF TGTGCCAGCAGTCGGGACCCCGGAGGCCACGAGCAGTACTTC NA TRBV6-2/TRBV6-3 NA TRBJ2-7
CASSPRQGADYGYTF TGTGCCAGTAGTCCCCGACAGGGGGCGGACTATGGCTACACCTTC few TRBV19 TRBD1 TRBJ1-2
CASSTRTIVSEQFF TGTGCCAGTAGTACCCGGACTATAGTGAGTGAGCAGTTCTTC NA TRBV19 NA TRBJ2-1